The 24 T cell receptor beta chains presented below share a single source sample, sequenced in a study of shared clonotypes between healthy human individuals (dated by TCRdb to about 2020). Libraries were prepared through the immunoSEQ multiplex PCR assay. TCRdb carries this immuneACCESS record with in-frame sequences only. Its versions omit some clonotypes, under half of them owing to an unresolved V gene in the studies checked, with the rest unexplained. Here the sample has 2 million to 2.5 million clones; 85% to 95% occur a single time. The ten top clones hold approximately 0.41% of the sample. Material: naive CD4+ T cells from PBMCs. This specimen's cell subset or site label, interpreted: CD45RA+ positively selected. The receptors originated from a man aged 18 to 29 in good health. Some clones in this sample may be carry-over from other donors' samples.

This sequence joins TRBV5-5 and TRBJ2-7; 10 bases align to TRBD1. Germline V CDR1 and CDR2: SGHKS, YYEKEE (reference sequence). V shed 0 bases and J 4 bases; nucleotides not matched to a gene: 4. This CDR3 comprises 15 residues. The CDR3 DNA reads TGTGCCAGCAGCTTGGTCCCGGGACAGGGGTACGAGCAGTACTTC. Translated: CASSLVPGQGYEQYF.

Comment on this clone: The sample carries other DNA sequences with the same CDR3. The V call is TRBV4-2, the J call TRBJ2-7; no clear D. CDR3 size: 12 residues. The V and J ends lost 0 bases and 4 bases respectively, with 4 bases between them. The germline gives CDR1 LGHNA, CDR2 YNFKEQ. CDR3 sequence (DNA): TGTGCCAGCAGCCAAGACCGTTACGAGCAGTACTTC. As protein: CASSQDRYEQYF.

The table lists this clone with a count of one. The gene calls are TRBV21-1 and TRBJ2-3; the listed D gene, TRBD2, was not tested against the DNA. TRBV21-1 is a pseudogene. The CDR3 covers 17 residues. CDR3 loop: CASSHWEREDQGDTQYF. In DNA, the CDR3 is TGTGCCAGCAGCCACTGGGAGCGGGAGGATCAGGGAGATACGCAGTATTTT.

Of note for this clone: Distinct nucleotide sequences in the sample also encode this CDR3. The genes are TRBV9 and TRBJ2-1, with D perhaps matching TRBD1 (5 bases). CDR1 is SGDLS and CDR2 is YYNGEE in the germline V gene. Trimming took off 0 bases at V and 0 bases at J, with 7 bases between the two ends. This CDR3 spans 15 amino acids. CDR3 nucleotides: TGTGCCAGCAGCGTAGGGCAGGGCTCCTACAATGAGCAGTTCTTC. Protein product: CASSVGQGSYNEQFF.

The chain carries TRBV7-9 and TRBJ2-1, with D possibly TRBD1 on 5 matching bases. Trimming cost V 4 bases and J 5 bases, with 12 bases left between them. There are 14 residues in the CDR3. The germline CDR1 and CDR2 sequences are SEHNR and FQNEAQ (reference sequence). Here the CDR3 reads CASSWGDSHNEQFF. The CDR3 coding sequence is TGTGCCAGCAGCTGGGGCGACAGCCACAATGAGCAGTTCTTC.

This clone appeared a single time. The chain is built from TRBV28 and TRBJ1-1; 10 nucleotides agree with TRBD1. Germline CDR1 is MDHEN and CDR2 is SYDVKM. This CDR3 comprises 16 residues. V was pared by 1 base and J by 3 bases, with 5 bases of the junction left unmatched. The CDR3 sequence: CASSLLPGTGDTEAFF. The CDR3, as DNA: TGTGCCAGCAGTTTATTACCCGGGACAGGGGACACTGAAGCTTTCTTT.

The gene calls are TRBV5-1 and TRBJ1-4, with D hard to call. Germline CDR1 reads SGHRS; CDR2 reads YFSETQ. This CDR3 region has 14 residues. V lost 7 bases and J 5 bases, leaving 15 bases between the germline ends. The CDR3 region is CASSPVARNEKLFF. In nucleotides, the CDR3 is TGCGCCAGCTCTCCGGTGGCCCGAAATGAAAAACTGTTTTTT. Using reference TRBV5-1 and TRBJ1-4 for the parts outside the CDR3, the full variable domain is KAGVTQTPRYLIKTRGQQVTLSCSPISGHRSVSWYQQTPGQGLQFLFEYFSETQRNKGNFPGRFSGRQFSNSRSEMNVSTLELGDSALYLCASSPVARNEKLFFGSGTQLSVL.

The chain combines TRBV2 with TRBJ1-1; 8 positions agree with TRBD1. Looked up from germline, CDR1 is SNHLY and CDR2 is FYNNEI. The CDR3 runs to 12 residues. The CDR3 sequence is CVDRGSNTEAFF. CDR3 sequence (DNA): TGTGTCGACAGGGGCTCTAACACTGAAGCTTTCTTT.

V is TRBV29-1 and J is TRBJ2-3; D gene unclear. Trimming cost V 7 bases and J 6 bases, with 14 bases left between them. Germline values: CDR1 SQVTM, CDR2 ANQGSEA. The CDR3 has 12 residues. CDR3 protein: CSASNPADTQYF. The CDR3 DNA sequence: TGCAGCGCTTCCAATCCCGCCGATACGCAGTATTTT.

This clone was recorded a few times. This chain connects TRBV27 to TRBJ1-1, with D possibly being TRBD1 (6 bases). This CDR3 spans 14 amino acids. V lost 5 bases to trimming and J lost 9 bases, with 19 bases between them. Germline V gene lookup returns CDR1 MNHEY and CDR2 SMNVEV (reference sequence). The CDR3: CASSPTWGHLKAFF. The CDR3 coding sequence is TGTGCCAGCAGTCCCACTTGGGGGCATTTAAAAGCTTTCTTT.

This rearrangement joins TRBV11-2 to TRBJ2-1; 15 bases map to TRBD2. Germline assignment: CDR1 SGHAT and CDR2 FQNNGV. This CDR3 has 15 residues. The V gene end was trimmed by 7 bases and the J gene end by 9 bases; junction bases not matched to a gene: 7. CDR3 bases: TGTGCCAGCACCATGGGACTAGCGGGAGGTTCTGAGCAGTTCTTC. It codes for CASTMGLAGGSEQFF.

The genes are TRBV4-1 and TRBJ1-3; TRBD1 agrees at 7 bases. CDR1 and CDR2 from the germline V gene are MGHRA and YSYEKL. V lost 3 bases to trimming and J lost 0 bases; unmatched junction nucleotides: 5. The CDR3 has 16 amino acids. CDR3 loop: CASSHGTANSGNTIYF. In DNA, the CDR3 is TGCGCCAGCAGCCACGGGACAGCTAACTCTGGAAACACCATATATTTT.

This rearrangement joins TRBV10-3 to TRBJ2-1; 7 nucleotides line up with TRBD2. Losses at the gene ends were 10 bases for V and 7 bases for J; bases not matched to a gene: 10. Germline CDR1 reads ENHRY; CDR2 reads SYGVKD. This CDR3 has 13 residues. CDR3 protein: CATAVGGRNEQFF. The DNA of the CDR3 is TGTGCCACCGCCGTGGGGGGGAGGAATGAGCAGTTCTTC.

V gene TRBV27 combines with J gene TRBJ1-1; tentatively, D is TRBD1 (5 bases). This CDR3 spans 14 amino acids. V was shortened by 4 bases and J by 7 bases, with 16 bases between the two germline ends. Looked up from germline, CDR1 is MNHEY and CDR2 is SMNVEV (reference sequence). The CDR3 is CASSSWGRTHEAFF. CDR3 coding DNA: TGTGCCAGCAGTTCCTGGGGACGGACTCATGAAGCTTTCTTT.

Remarks on this clone: The same CDR3 is also encoded by other DNA sequences in this sample. The rearrangement joins TRBV29-1 to TRBJ2-1, with D possibly being TRBD2 (5 bases). This CDR3 has 13 amino acids. Between the trimmed V and J ends, which lost 1 base and 9 bases, there was a span of 13 bases. Germline V gene data show CDR1 as SQVTM and CDR2 as ANQGSEA. CDR3 coding DNA: TGCAGCGTTGAAGGGCTAGCATTGGGTGAGCAGTTCTTC. It encodes CSVEGLALGEQFF.

The chain links TRBV30 to TRBJ2-3; 7 nucleotides align to TRBD2. CDR3 length: 12 residues. In germline, CDR1 is GTSNPN, CDR2 SVGIG (reference sequence). Trimming took 2 bases from V and 10 from J; bases not matched to a gene: 6. The CDR3 here is CAWSPTRGAQYF. CDR3 bases: TGTGCCTGGAGTCCAACCCGGGGGGCGCAGTATTTT.

This clone appeared a single time. The DNA of the CDR3 is TGCGCCAGCAGCGGGGGACAGGGAATGAACACTGAAGCTTTCTTT. Amino acid sequence: CASSGGQGMNTEAFF. The chain couples TRBV5-1 to TRBJ1-1, with 9 bases fitting TRBD1. Germline V gene sequence: CDR1 SGHRS, CDR2 YFSETQ. The V and J ends lost 4 bases and 0 bases, in that order; junction bases with no gene match: 4. This CDR3 region has 15 residues.

In its sample, this clone was seen once. The rearrangement joins TRBV9 to TRBJ2-2; no definite D call. This CDR3 has 17 amino acids. Germline loops: CDR1 SGDLS, CDR2 YYNGEE. V gave up 0 bases and J gave up 2 bases, with 14 bases separating them. The CDR3 DNA is TGTGCCAGCAGCGTAGGCTTGCAGGAGCGAAACACCGGGGAGCTGTTTTTT. This codes for CASSVGLQERNTGELFF.

The rearrangement uses TRBV7-8 and TRBJ2-6; D is perhaps TRBD1 (5 bases). The germline V gene encodes CDR1 SGHVS and CDR2 FQNEAQ. The CDR3 is made up of 16 amino acids. V gave up 5 bases and J gave up 0 bases, with 11 bases separating them. CDR3 DNA: TGTGCCAGCAGCCCCCCAGGGTACTCTGGGGCCAACGTCCTGACTTTC. This gives the protein CASSPPGYSGANVLTF.

CDR3 loop: CASSIPYMVRVPPYEQYF. The DNA for the CDR3 is TGTGCCAGTAGTATTCCTTATATGGTCCGGGTACCCCCCTACGAGCAGTACTTC. The chain recombines TRBV19 with TRBJ2-7; D is ambiguous. This CDR3 spans 18 amino acids. V was cut by 3 bases and J by 2 bases, with 23 bases left in between. CDR1 LNHDA and CDR2 SQIVND come from the germline V gene (reference sequence). Using reference TRBV19 and TRBJ2-7 for the parts outside the CDR3, the full variable domain is DGGITQSPKYLFRKEGQNVTLSCEQNLNHDAMYWYRQDPGQGLRLIYYSQIVNDFQKGDIAEGYSVSREKKESFPLTVTSAQKNPTAFYLCASSIPYMVRVPPYEQYFGPGTRLTVT.

The chain couples TRBV27 to TRBJ1-2; a weak D match, TRBD1 (5 bases). This CDR3 comprises 15 residues. V gave up 4 bases and J gave up 2 bases, with 14 bases separating them. Germline assignment: CDR1 MNHEY and CDR2 SMNVEV (reference sequence). CDR3 coding DNA: TGTGCCAGCAGTTCTACCGGGGGGACCAACTATGGCTACACCTTC. As protein: CASSSTGGTNYGYTF.

As for this clone: Other DNA sequences in this specimen translate into the identical CDR3. The chain recombines TRBV30 with TRBJ2-6; D is unresolved. This CDR3 contains 12 residues. Trimming removed 5 bases from V and 2 bases from J, with 4 bases in between. Germline-derived CDR1 and CDR2 are GTSNPN and SVGIG (reference sequence). The CDR3: CAWGTGANVLTF. CDR3 DNA sequence: TGTGCCTGGGGGACTGGGGCCAACGTCCTGACTTTC.

This clone has just one count. This chain connects TRBV5-6 to TRBJ1-4; a possible D gene is TRBD1 (5 bases). With 4 bases removed from V and 3 bases from J, the gap between germline ends came to 13 bases. This CDR3 has 15 amino acids. Germline V gene data show CDR1 as SGHDT and CDR2 as YYEEEE. The CDR3 bases are TGTGCCAGCAGCCTCCCGGGGGAATCTAATGAAAAACTGTTTTTT. This sequence encodes CASSLPGESNEKLFF.

The CDR3 sequence is CASSLAWEGPITYEQYF. DNA for the CDR3: TGCGCCAGCAGCTTGGCCTGGGAGGGACCAATTACCTACGAGCAGTACTTC. This chain uses TRBV5-1 with TRBJ2-7, with TRBD2 matching over 7 bases. The CDR3 spans 17 residues. After removal of 0 bases from V and 2 bases from J, the junction contained 11 bases not matched to a gene. From germline, CDR1 is SGHRS and CDR2 YFSETQ.